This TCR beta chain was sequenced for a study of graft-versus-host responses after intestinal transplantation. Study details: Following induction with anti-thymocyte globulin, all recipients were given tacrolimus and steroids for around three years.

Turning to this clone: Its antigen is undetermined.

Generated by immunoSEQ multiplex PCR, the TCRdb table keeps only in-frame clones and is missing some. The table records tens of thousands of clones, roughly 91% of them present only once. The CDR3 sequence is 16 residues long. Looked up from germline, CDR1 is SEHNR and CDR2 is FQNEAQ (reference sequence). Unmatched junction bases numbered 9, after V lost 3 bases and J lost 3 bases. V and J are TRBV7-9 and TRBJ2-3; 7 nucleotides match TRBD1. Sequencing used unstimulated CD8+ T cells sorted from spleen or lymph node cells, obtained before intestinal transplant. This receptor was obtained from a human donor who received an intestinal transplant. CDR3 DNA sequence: TGTGCCAGCAGCTTCGAGACAGGGATGAAGACAGATACGCAGTATTTT. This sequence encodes CASSFETGMKTDTQYF.